This is a list of T cell receptor beta chains from one sample in a study of response to subunit inactivated influenza vaccine. Each CDR3 protein is one row after TCRdb ran MiXCR on the RT-PCR reads. The data hold 500,000 to 600,000 distinct CDR3 sequences, with approximately 15% observed a single time. Source: PBMCs from blood, taken roughly 12 days after vaccination. These receptor sequences come from a man in his forties or fifties who received an inactivated influenza vaccine. Each CDR3 is given with its conserved first and last residue. Each record gives: D gene, V gene, clone size, J gene, CDR3 length, CDR3 DNA, CDR3 protein. The D gene is left open where the match is weak. Clone size is stated in some rows and not others, as once, few, many or a class when expanded.

>.|TRBV7-8|.|TRBJ1-6|14
TGTGCCAGCAGCCTCGAAAGGGGTAATTCACCCCTCCACTTT
CASSLERGNSPLHF
>.|TRBV5-1|many|TRBJ2-3|13
TGCGCCAGCAGCTTGGCCGGGACCGATACGCAGTATTTT
CASSLAGTDTQYF
>.|TRBV9|.|TRBJ2-3|14
TGTGCCAGCAGCGTAGAGGGTTGGGCTGATACGCAGTATTTT
CASSVEGWADTQYF
>.|TRBV7-2|few|TRBJ2-2|13
TGTGCCAGCAGTTCAAAGGGCGCCGGGGAGCTGTTTTTT
CASSSKGAGELFF
>TRBD2|TRBV19|.|TRBJ2-5|14
TGTGCCAGTAGTAAGGCTAGCGGCCAAGAGACCCAGTACTTC
CASSKASGQETQYF
>TRBD2|TRBV4-3|.|TRBJ2-7|16
TGCGCCAGCAGCCGGGGCCTTAGCGGGAGCGGATACGAGCAGTACTTC
CASSRGLSGSGYEQYF
>TRBD1|TRBV12-3/TRBV12-4|.|TRBJ1-6|12
TGTGCCAGCCGGACAGGGAGTTCACCCCTCCACTTT
CASRTGSSPLHF
>.|TRBV2|few|TRBJ1-1|15
TGTGCCAGCAGTGAAGATCATAGGGGGAACACTGAAGCTTTCTTT
CASSEDHRGNTEAFF
>.|TRBV12-2|.|TRBJ1-5|15
TGTGCAAGTCGCTGCCCTTGGGGGGGGGTCAAGGTCCAGCATTTT
CASRCPWGGVKVQHF
>.|TRBV18|.|TRBJ2-1|12
TGTGCCAGCTCACCAATGGGGGATGAGCAGTTCTTC
CASSPMGDEQFF
>TRBD2|TRBV7-2|.|TRBJ2-7|15
TGTGCCAGCAGCTTAGATGCTAGCGGGTTCTACGAGCAGTACTTC
CASSLDASGFYEQYF
>TRBD2|TRBV4-2|.|TRBJ2-1|15
TGTGCCAGCAGCCAAGATGAGCGGGGGGGCCAAAGATTATTCTTC
CASSQDERGGQRLFF
>TRBD1|TRBV18|.|TRBJ1-1|17
TGTGCCAGCTCACCACCGGATCAGGGGGGTATGAACACTGAAGCTTTCTTT
CASSPPDQGGMNTEAFF
>TRBD1|TRBV4-2|few|TRBJ2-7|17
TGTGCCAGCACCCCCATGGTTTCGGGACAGGGTTTCTACGAGCAGTACTTC
CASTPMVSGQGFYEQYF
>.|TRBV7-2|.|TRBJ2-7|14
TGTGCCAGCAGCCCGAGTGCAGGCTCCTACGAGCAGTACTTC
CASSPSAGSYEQYF
>.|TRBV5-1|many|TRBJ2-2|16
TGCGCCAGCAGCTTGTCGGGGAGTGGTAGCACCGGGGAGCTGTTTTTT
CASSLSGSGSTGELFF
>TRBD1|TRBV7-8|.|TRBJ1-4|14
TGTGCCAGCAGCAAGACAGGGAGTAATGAAAAACTGTTTTTT
CASSKTGSNEKLFF
>.|TRBV20-1|many|TRBJ2-7|16
TGCAGTGCGCCAAACCCAGGGGGAGGCCGGAGGTACGAGCAGTACTTC
CSAPNPGGGRRYEQYF
>.|TRBV28|.|TRBJ1-2|12
TGTGCCAGCACTCAGGGTTACTATGGCTACACCTTC
CASTQGYYGYTF
>TRBD1|TRBV20-1|few|TRBJ1-4|16
TGCAGTGCCCGCGGACAGGTGACGTTAACTAATGAAAAACTGTTTTTT
CSARGQVTLTNEKLFF
>.|TRBV6-1|many|TRBJ2-7|13
TGTGCCAGCAACGGGCTGAATTCCTACGAGCAGTACTTC
CASNGLNSYEQYF
>TRBD1|TRBV29-1|.|TRBJ1-2|14
TGCAGCGTTGGAGGACAGGGATTATTCCATGGCTACACCTTC
CSVGGQGLFHGYTF
>.|TRBV18|.|TRBJ2-1|14
TGTGCCAGCTCACCTCGGGACTCCTACAATGAGCAGTTCTTC
CASSPRDSYNEQFF
>TRBD2|TRBV18|few|TRBJ2-1|14
TGTGCCAGCTCACCACCGGTGGGGGGGAATGAGCAGTTCTTC
CASSPPVGGNEQFF
>TRBD1|TRBV18|few|TRBJ2-3|14
TGTGCCAGCTCACCGGGACAGACCCCAGATACGCAGTATTTT
CASSPGQTPDTQYF
>.|TRBV15|.|TRBJ2-7|14
TGTGCCACCAGCAGAGGTTTCGGGCGCGACGAGCAGTACTTC
CATSRGFGRDEQYF
>TRBD2|TRBV29-1|.|TRBJ2-5|17
TGCAGCGTTGATGGGACTAGCGGGGATCCGCACCAAGAGACCCAGTACTTC
CSVDGTSGDPHQETQYF
>.|TRBV7-9|.|TRBJ1-1|15
TGTGCCAGCCAACCCCATGGAACCCTGAACACTGAAGCTTTCTTT
CASQPHGTLNTEAFF
>TRBD2|TRBV20-1|.|TRBJ2-7|16
TGCAGTGCTAGAGGTTACATGGCGGGAGAACGCGGCGAGCAGTACTTC
CSARGYMAGERGEQYF
>.|TRBV28|.|TRBJ2-7|17
TGTGCCAGCAGTTTAGTCCGGCTTGGGGGTACTGCCTACGAGCAGTACTTC
CASSLVRLGGTAYEQYF
>.|TRBV11-1|few|TRBJ2-7|15
TGTGCCAGCAGCCTTGGTGGAGGTTACTCCTACGAGCAGTACTTC
CASSLGGGYSYEQYF
>.|TRBV7-2|few|TRBJ2-3|15
TGTGCCAGCAGCCAGAGAGCTAGGCGCACAGATACGCAGTATTTT
CASSQRARRTDTQYF
>TRBD2|TRBV10-2|.|TRBJ2-2|15
TGCGCCAGCAGTGTAACTAGCGGGGGGCGCGGGGAGCTGTTTTTT
CASSVTSGGRGELFF
>.|TRBV2|.|TRBJ2-7|14
TGTGCCAGCAGTTTTAGATCTCTTTTCTACGAGCAGTACTTC
CASSFRSLFYEQYF
>.|TRBV7-2|.|TRBJ2-3|15
TGTGCCAGCAGCTTAGCCGCGACTTACACAGATACGCAGTATTTT
CASSLAATYTDTQYF
>.|TRBV12-3/TRBV12-4|few|TRBJ2-7|16
TGCGCCAGCAGTTTATGGGGGCAGGGAGGAAACTACGAGCAGTACTTC
CASSLWGQGGNYEQYF
>.|TRBV24-1|few|TRBJ2-2|14
TGTGCCACTCGAGGTACGGGGTTCACCGGGGAGCTGTTTTTT
CATRGTGFTGELFF
>.|TRBV29-1|few|TRBJ2-1|11
TGCAGCGTTGACCGAGGGAATGAGCAGTTCTTC
CSVDRGNEQFF
>TRBD1|TRBV12-3/TRBV12-4|many|TRBJ2-4|15
TGTGCCAGCAGTTTAGGGGGACAGGGTCGAAACATTCAGTACTTC
CASSLGGQGRNIQYF
>.|TRBV4-2|.|TRBJ2-7|14
TGTGCCAGCAGCCCCTATGCCCGGGCCTACGAGCAGTACTTC
CASSPYARAYEQYF
>.|TRBV7-9|.|TRBJ2-7|15
TGTGCCAGCAGCACCGGCAACACTGCATTCTACGAGCAGTACTTC
CASSTGNTAFYEQYF
>.|TRBV28|many|TRBJ1-6|14
TGTGCCAGCCTACGAGGGACAAGTAATTCACCCCTCCACTTT
CASLRGTSNSPLHF
>TRBD1|TRBV29-1|few|TRBJ1-3|15
TGCAGCGTTGATGGTCAGGGGGGCTCTGGAAACACCATATATTTT
CSVDGQGGSGNTIYF
>.|TRBV12-3/TRBV12-4|.|TRBJ2-7|14
TGTGCCAGGAGTTATCGGGGGCACTCCTACGAGCAGTACTTC
CARSYRGHSYEQYF
>TRBD1|TRBV12-3/TRBV12-4|.|TRBJ2-2|15
TGTGCCAGCAGTACACGACAGGGCCGCACCGGGGAGCTGTTTTTT
CASSTRQGRTGELFF
>TRBD2|TRBV5-6|few|TRBJ2-1|18
TGTGCCAGCAGCTTGGGCTGGACTAGCGGGAGGAATCACAATGAGCAGTTCTTC
CASSLGWTSGRNHNEQFF
>.|TRBV6-2/TRBV6-3|.|TRBJ1-5|15
TGTGCCAGCGAGACCCGGGGCTCCCCTAATCAGCCCCAGCATTTT
CASETRGSPNQPQHF
>TRBD2|TRBV3-1|.|TRBJ2-1|16
TGTGCCAGCAGCCCGCTTAGCGGGGGGGCTTACAATGAGCAGTTCTTC
CASSPLSGGAYNEQFF
>.|TRBV20-1|.|TRBJ1-1|14
TGCAGTGCTAGAGATGGGGGCCCCCGGACTGAAGCTTTCTTT
CSARDGGPRTEAFF
>TRBD1|TRBV7-9|few|TRBJ1-2|15
TGTGCCAGCAGCTTGGGGACAGGGGGCATGGATGGCTACACCTTC
CASSLGTGGMDGYTF
>TRBD2|TRBV30|.|TRBJ2-7|13
TGTGCCTGGAGACTAGCGGGGGGACGCAAGCAGTACTTC
CAWRLAGGRKQYF
>.|TRBV7-2|.|TRBJ2-5|12
TGTGCCAGCACCCTCCGGTGGGAGACCCAGTACTTC
CASTLRWETQYF
>TRBD1|TRBV7-2|few|TRBJ2-5|16
TGTGCCAGCAGCTTAGTGCTGGGGACAGGGCAAGAGACCCAGTACTTC
CASSLVLGTGQETQYF
>.|TRBV28|few|TRBJ2-7|15
TGTGCCAGCAGTCCGGGAGCGGGCGCCTCCTACGAGCAGTACTTC
CASSPGAGASYEQYF
>.|TRBV4-3|.|TRBJ2-3|12
TGCGCCAGCAGCACCCGCGCGGATACGCAGTATTTT
CASSTRADTQYF
>.|TRBV7-8|few|TRBJ1-3|14
TGTGCCAGCAGCTTTCCAGTATCCGGCAACACCATATATTTT
CASSFPVSGNTIYF